Given below is one TCR beta chain in context. Its antigen is undetermined. 5'RACE template switching built TCR beta cDNA with unique molecular identifiers. TCRdb reanalyzed the 5' RACE reads and collapses them to one entry per CDR3 protein, without DNA. Its table lists 550,000 to 600,000 distinct CDR3 sequences. Looked up from germline, CDR1 is MNHEY and CDR2 is SVGAGI. The CDR3 covers 12 residues. This entry comes from a study of T cells expressing NK-cell markers. Background on the study: The TCR beta repertoires were obtained from sorted CD3+CD56+NKG2C+, CD3+CD56+NKG2C- and CD3+CD56-NKG2C+ T cells. In the group of eight sequenced donors, seven were HCMV-seropositive and one was seronegative.

Regarding the study as a whole: In a handful of donors, dominant NKG2C+ clonotypes were about 1.0-7.0% of CD8+ T cells.

Material for sequencing was blood T cells: a sorted CD56 or NKG2C T cell subset, CD4+ or CD8+ T cells, or bulk PBMC T cells (not recorded which). This TCR was recovered from a man aged 18-30 years in good health. This sequence joins TRBV6-5 and TRBJ2-1; TCRdb's D call, TRBD1, is unchecked because there is no DNA. The CDR3 is CASRGAYNEQFF.